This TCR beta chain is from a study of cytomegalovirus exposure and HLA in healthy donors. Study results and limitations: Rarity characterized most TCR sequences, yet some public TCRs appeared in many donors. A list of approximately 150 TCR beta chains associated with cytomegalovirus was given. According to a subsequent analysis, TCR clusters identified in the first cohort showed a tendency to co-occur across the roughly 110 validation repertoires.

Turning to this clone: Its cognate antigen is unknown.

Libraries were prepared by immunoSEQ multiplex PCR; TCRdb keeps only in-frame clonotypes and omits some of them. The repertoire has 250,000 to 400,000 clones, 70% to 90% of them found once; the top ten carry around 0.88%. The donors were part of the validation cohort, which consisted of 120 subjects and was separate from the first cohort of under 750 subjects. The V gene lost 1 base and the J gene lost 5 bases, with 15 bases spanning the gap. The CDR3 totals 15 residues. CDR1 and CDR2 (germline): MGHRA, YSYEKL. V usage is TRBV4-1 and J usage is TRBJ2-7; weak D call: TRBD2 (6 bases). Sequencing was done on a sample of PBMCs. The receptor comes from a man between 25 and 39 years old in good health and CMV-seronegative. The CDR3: CASSQASGGAHEQYF. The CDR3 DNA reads TGCGCCAGCAGCCAAGCCTCCGGAGGGGCCCACGAGCAGTACTTC.